Each of the 20 T cell receptor beta chains below was sequenced from the same sample in a study of technical replicates of blood from a few donors. Generated by immunoSEQ multiplex PCR, the TCRdb table keeps only in-frame clones and is missing some. This sample carries fewer than 75,000 clones, 93% of them seen once, and the ten largest clones take approximately 0.24%. The sample taken for sequencing was T cells isolated from PBMCs. These receptor sequences come from a human donor in good health.

Only a few counts were recorded for this clone. V usage is TRBV7-3 and J usage is TRBJ1-1; 9 bases fit TRBD1. The CDR3 length is 14 residues. The germline V gene encodes CDR1 SGHTA and CDR2 FQGTGA. The ends lost 4 bases at V and 6 bases at J; junction bases unmatched: 6. CDR3 protein: CASSSSRDRAEAFF. The DNA of the CDR3 is TGTGCCAGCAGCTCGTCCCGGGACAGGGCTGAAGCTTTCTTT. The full variable domain, in which reference TRBV7-3 and TRBJ1-1 provide the parts outside the CDR3, is GAGVSQTPSNKVTEKGKYVELRCDPISGHTALYWYRQSLGQGPEFLIYFQGTGAADDSGLPNDRFFAVRPEGSVSTLKIQRTERGDSAVYLCASSSSRDRAEAFFGQGTRLTVV.

In this sample, this clone turned up once. The chain recombines TRBV6-4 with TRBJ1-6; 9 positions agree with TRBD1. V lost 6 bases, J lost 7 bases, and 7 bases stayed unmatched. The V gene's germline CDR1 is MRHNA and CDR2 SNTAGT. This CDR3 is built from 15 residues. This CDR3 is CASRFFGTGNSPLHF. In nucleotides, the CDR3 is TGTGCCAGCAGATTCTTCGGGACAGGGAATTCACCCCTCCACTTT.

V is TRBV5-6 and J is TRBJ1-3; D unclear. CDR3 length equals 14 residues. CDR1 SGHDT and CDR2 YYEEEE come from the germline V gene. Trimming pared 2 bases from V and 0 bases from J, leaving 6 bases between. The CDR3 reads CASSFSGSGNTIYF. The CDR3, as DNA: TGTGCCAGCAGCTTTTCAGGCTCTGGAAACACCATATATTTT.

The chain recombines TRBV7-8 with TRBJ2-1, with 9 bases lining up with TRBD1. This CDR3 is built from 15 residues. The V gene's germline CDR1 is SGHVS and CDR2 FQNEAQ. The ends lost 2 bases at V and 6 bases at J; junction bases unmatched: 5. The CDR3 DNA follows: TGTGCCAGCAGCTTAACAGGGGGCGCTCCCAATGAGCAGTTCTTC. It translates to CASSLTGGAPNEQFF.

Only a few counts were recorded for this clone. The V and J genes are TRBV6-1 and TRBJ2-1; TRBD2 matches 7 bases. With V trimmed by 7 bases and J by 7 bases, 7 bases remained unmatched. Germline loops: CDR1 MNHNS, CDR2 SASEGT. This CDR3 spans 13 amino acids. The CDR3 DNA sequence: TGTGCCAGCAATAACGGGGGGAGGAATGAGCAGTTCTTC. Its protein is CASNNGGRNEQFF.

The V gene is TRBV14, the J gene TRBJ2-1; TRBD2 aligns across 10 bases. The V segment lost 2 bases and the J segment 5 bases; nucleotides outside the gene matches: 24. Germline assignment: CDR1 SGHDN and CDR2 FVKESK. The CDR3 contains 22 residues. The CDR3 spells CASSQITRPSGSLTEDNNEQFF. CDR3 nucleotides: TGTGCCAGCAGCCAAATAACCCGGCCTAGCGGGAGTCTCACAGAAGATAACAATGAGCAGTTCTTC.

J is TRBJ1-4 and V is TRBV19; D unclear. Deletions cut 3 bases from V and 2 bases from J, with 10 bases between. The CDR3 extends over 15 amino acids. Germline CDR1 and CDR2: LNHDA and SQIVND (reference sequence). The CDR3 nucleotides are TGTGCCAGTAGTATTAAGAAACAGACTAATGAAAAACTGTTTTTT. Amino acid sequence: CASSIKKQTNEKLFF.

The chain employs TRBV13 and TRBJ1-3; 7 bases are a match to TRBD1. The V and J ends lost 1 base and 3 bases, in that order; junction bases with no gene match: 3. There are 15 residues in the CDR3. Germline loops: CDR1 PRHDT, CDR2 FYEKMQ (reference sequence). The DNA of the CDR3 is TGTGCCAGCAGCTTAGATCAGGGGGTTGGAAACACCATATATTTT. Amino acid sequence: CASSLDQGVGNTIYF.

CDR3 sequence reads: CASTGPRGLQETQYF. DNA of the CDR3: TGTGCCAGCACCGGCCCTAGGGGACTGCAAGAGACCCAGTACTTC. The rearrangement links TRBV6-4 to TRBJ2-5, with D perhaps matching TRBD2 (6 bases). The CDR3 length is 15 residues. The V gene's germline CDR1 is MRHNA and CDR2 SNTAGT. The ends were cut back, 7 bases at V and 2 bases at J, with 17 bases in the middle.

The table lists this clone with a count of one. The chain links TRBV7-6 to TRBJ2-7; D gene ambiguous. V gave up 4 bases and J gave up 2 bases, with 3 bases separating them. The CDR3 length is 11 residues. Germline V gene sequence: CDR1 SGHVS, CDR2 FNYEAQ. The CDR3 nucleotides read TGTGCCAGCAGCTCAGCCTACGAGCAGTACTTC. Protein: CASSSAYEQYF.

The V call is TRBV6-4, the J call TRBJ2-2; D possibly corresponds to TRBD2 (5 bases). Between the trimmed V and J ends, which lost 6 bases and 0 bases, there was a span of 20 bases. Germline CDR1 reads MRHNA; CDR2 reads SNTAGT. The CDR3 runs to 18 residues. The CDR3 loop is CASRPRGLVSANTGELFF. The CDR3 DNA is TGTGCCAGCAGGCCTCGCGGGCTAGTCTCCGCGAACACCGGGGAGCTGTTTTTT.

The V and J genes are TRBV5-1 and TRBJ2-3; no reliable D call. Germline V lookup: CDR1 SGHRS, CDR2 YFSETQ. V was clipped by 0 bases and J by 4 bases, with 9 bases between them. The CDR3 has 14 residues. The CDR3 spells CASSLENSADTQYF. The DNA for the CDR3 is TGCGCCAGCAGCTTGGAGAATTCGGCAGATACGCAGTATTTT.

V usage is TRBV5-1 and J usage is TRBJ2-1, with 8 bases matching TRBD2. CDR1 and CDR2 (germline): SGHRS, YFSETQ. This CDR3 comprises 14 residues. V shed 1 base, J shed 9 bases, and the junction held 6 bases outside the gene matches. CDR3 residues: CASSLNQRGFEQFF. For the CDR3, the DNA is TGCGCCAGCAGCTTGAACCAGCGGGGGTTTGAGCAGTTCTTC.

The chain has TRBV10-3 and TRBJ1-5, with no clear D. Germline V lookup: CDR1 ENHRY, CDR2 SYGVKD. V lost 4 bases and J lost 1, with 5 bases in between. The CDR3 spans 13 residues. CDR3 residues: CAISVGSNQPQHF. The CDR3 nucleotides read TGTGCCATCAGTGTGGGCAGCAATCAGCCCCAGCATTTT.

The rearrangement links TRBV27 to TRBJ2-1, with 10 bases matching TRBD2. CDR1 and CDR2 from the germline V gene are MNHEY and SMNVEV (reference sequence). The CDR3 contains 12 residues. Trimming cost V 7 bases and J 8 bases; bases outside gene matches: 2. The CDR3: CASISGRDEQFF. DNA for the CDR3: TGTGCCAGCATCAGCGGGAGGGATGAGCAGTTCTTC.

This clone was counted once. The rearrangement uses TRBV7-6 and TRBJ1-5; D gene unclear. This CDR3 comprises 13 residues. V was clipped by 5 bases and J by 7 bases, with 12 bases between them. The V gene's germline CDR1 is SGHVS and CDR2 FNYEAQ. The CDR3 DNA sequence: TGTGCCAGCAGCGGGGAGGCGTCCCAGCCCCAGCATTTT. Its protein product is CASSGEASQPQHF.

This rearrangement joins TRBV27 to TRBJ2-2, with a tentative D call TRBD1 (5 bases). This CDR3 is 17 amino acids long. V was clipped by 4 bases and J by 6 bases, with 21 bases between them. Germline CDR1 is MNHEY and CDR2 is SMNVEV (reference sequence). This chain's CDR3 is CASSSSQISGIPGELFF. Written as DNA, the CDR3 is TGTGCCAGCAGTTCATCCCAAATCTCAGGGATTCCCGGGGAGCTGTTTTTT.

V gene TRBV5-1 combines with J gene TRBJ2-7; TRBD1 aligns across 7 bases. The trim removed 4 bases at V and 2 bases at J, leaving 3 bases unmatched. The CDR3 is made up of 13 amino acids. CDR1 and CDR2 (germline): SGHRS, YFSETQ. Written as DNA, the CDR3 is TGCGCCAGCAGCCCCACAGGGGCCTACGAGCAGTACTTC. It encodes CASSPTGAYEQYF.

V usage is TRBV6-5 and J usage is TRBJ1-3; D gene uncertain. Per germline, CDR1 MNHEY and CDR2 SVGAGI. The V and J ends lost 8 bases and 4 bases respectively, with 15 bases between them. The CDR3 extends over 14 amino acids. CDR3 protein: CASAAPEAGNTIYF. The CDR3, as DNA: TGTGCCAGCGCCGCCCCCGAGGCCGGAAACACCATATATTTT.

This chain uses TRBV11-2 with TRBJ2-5; TRBD1 matches at 9 bases. The V gene's germline CDR1 is SGHAT and CDR2 FQNNGV. The CDR3 is 16 amino acids. V was clipped by 0 bases and J by 1 base; unmatched bases: 3. The CDR3 region has the DNA TGTGCCAGCAGCTTAGAGACGGGACAGGGCCAAGAGACCCAGTACTTC. Translated: CASSLETGQGQETQYF.